The T cell receptor (beta chain) described here comes from a study of blood T cell repertoires in COVID-19. On the study more broadly: Material from acute and convalescent COVID-19 was sourced from the United States, Italy and Spain.

Germline V gives CDR1 LNHDA, CDR2 SQIVND (reference sequence). V was clipped by 5 bases and J by 2 bases, with 13 bases between them. The CDR3 consists of 14 residues. Per the study methods: Using reference gene primer amplification, nucleated cell counts were estimated. Clones were read by immunoSEQ multiplex PCR, and TCRdb kept only the in-frame ones, dropping some. That table gives V, J and clone size, and the DNA gave D and trimming. Of under 300,000 clones in the sample, approximately 91% are singletons; the top ten hold less than 0.95%. The sample consisted of peripheral blood. The source of this sequence is a woman aged 40 to 55 who had recovered from COVID-19. The chain carries TRBV19 and TRBJ2-7, with D maybe TRBD1 (6 bases). CDR3: CASSPMTGPYEQYF. The CDR3 DNA follows: TGTGCCAGTAGTCCTATGACAGGCCCCTACGAGCAGTACTTC. The full variable domain, rest sourced from reference TRBV19 and TRBJ2-7, is DGGITQSPKYLFRKEGQNVTLSCEQNLNHDAMYWYRQDPGQGLRLIYYSQIVNDFQKGDIAEGYSVSREKKESFPLTVTSAQKNPTAFYLCASSPMTGPYEQYFGPGTRLTVT.